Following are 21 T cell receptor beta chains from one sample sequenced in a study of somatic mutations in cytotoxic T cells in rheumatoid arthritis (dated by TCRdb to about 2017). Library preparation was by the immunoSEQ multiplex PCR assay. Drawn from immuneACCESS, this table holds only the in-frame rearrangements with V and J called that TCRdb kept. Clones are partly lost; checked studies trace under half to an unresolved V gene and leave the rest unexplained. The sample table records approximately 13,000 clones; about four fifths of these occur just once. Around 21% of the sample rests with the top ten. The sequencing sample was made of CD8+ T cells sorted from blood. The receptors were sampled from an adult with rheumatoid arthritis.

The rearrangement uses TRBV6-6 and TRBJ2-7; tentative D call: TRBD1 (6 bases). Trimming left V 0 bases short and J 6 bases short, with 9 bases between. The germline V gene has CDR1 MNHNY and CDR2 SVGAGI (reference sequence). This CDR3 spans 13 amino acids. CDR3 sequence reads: CASSYSLGGEQYF. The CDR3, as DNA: TGTGCCAGCAGTTACTCGCTAGGGGGCGAGCAGTACTTC.

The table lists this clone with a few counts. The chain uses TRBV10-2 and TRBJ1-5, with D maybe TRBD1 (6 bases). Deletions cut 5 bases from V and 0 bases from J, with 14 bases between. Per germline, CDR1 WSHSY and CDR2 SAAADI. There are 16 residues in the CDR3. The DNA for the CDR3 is TGCGCCAGCAGTAAGGAAACAGGGTATAGCAATCAGCCCCAGCATTTT. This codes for CASSKETGYSNQPQHF.

The CDR3 sequence: CASSPERGWKGTEAFF. CDR3 bases: TGTGCCAGCAGCCCCGAGCGGGGCTGGAAGGGCACTGAAGCTTTCTTT. The chain combines TRBV6-6 with TRBJ1-1, with a tentative D call TRBD1 (5 bases). Trimming pared 6 bases from V and 4 bases from J, leaving 21 bases between. Germline V CDR1 and CDR2: MNHNY, SVGAGI (reference sequence). This CDR3 is built from 16 residues.

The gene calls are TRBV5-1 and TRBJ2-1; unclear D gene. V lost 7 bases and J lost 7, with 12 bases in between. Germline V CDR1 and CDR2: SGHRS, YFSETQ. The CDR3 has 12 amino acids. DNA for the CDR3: TGCGCCAGCCCCCACCCGAATAATGAGCAGTTCTTC. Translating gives CASPHPNNEQFF.

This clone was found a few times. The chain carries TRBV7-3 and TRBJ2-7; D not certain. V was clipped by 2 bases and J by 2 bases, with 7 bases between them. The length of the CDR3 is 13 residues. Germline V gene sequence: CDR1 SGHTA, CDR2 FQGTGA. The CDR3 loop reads CASSLGRTYEQYF. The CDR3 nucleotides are TGTGCCAGCAGCTTAGGCAGGACCTACGAGCAGTACTTC. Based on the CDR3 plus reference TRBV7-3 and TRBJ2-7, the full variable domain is GAGVSQTPSNKVTEKGKYVELRCDPISGHTALYWYRQSLGQGPEFLIYFQGTGAADDSGLPNDRFFAVRPEGSVSTLKIQRTERGDSAVYLCASSLGRTYEQYFGPGTRLTVT.

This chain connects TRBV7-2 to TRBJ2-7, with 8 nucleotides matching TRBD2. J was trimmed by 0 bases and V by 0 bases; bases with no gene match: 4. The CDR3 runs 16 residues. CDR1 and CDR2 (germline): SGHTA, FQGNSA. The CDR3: CASSLASGGGSYEQYF. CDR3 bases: TGTGCCAGCAGCTTAGCGAGCGGGGGTGGCTCCTACGAGCAGTACTTC.

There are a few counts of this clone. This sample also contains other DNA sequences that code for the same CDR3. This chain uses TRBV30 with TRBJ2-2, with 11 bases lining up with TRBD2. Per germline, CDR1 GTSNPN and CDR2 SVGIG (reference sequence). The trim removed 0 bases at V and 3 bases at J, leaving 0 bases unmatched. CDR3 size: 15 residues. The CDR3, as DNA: TGTGCCTGGAGTGTACTAGCGGGAGACACCGGGGAGCTGTTTTTT. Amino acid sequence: CAWSVLAGDTGELFF.

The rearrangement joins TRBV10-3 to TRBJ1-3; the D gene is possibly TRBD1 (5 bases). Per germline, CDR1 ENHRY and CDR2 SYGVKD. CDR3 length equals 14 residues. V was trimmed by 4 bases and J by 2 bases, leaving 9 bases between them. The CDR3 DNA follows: TGTGCCATCAGTGGGGACGCGGCTGGAAACACCATATATTTT. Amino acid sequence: CAISGDAAGNTIYF.

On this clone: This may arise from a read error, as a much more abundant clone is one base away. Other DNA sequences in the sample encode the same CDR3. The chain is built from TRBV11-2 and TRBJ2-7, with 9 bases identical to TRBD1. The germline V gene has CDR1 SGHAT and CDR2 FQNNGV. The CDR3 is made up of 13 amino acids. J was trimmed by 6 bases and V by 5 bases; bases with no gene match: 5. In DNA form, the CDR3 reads TGTGCCAGCAGCCCGACGACAGGGGGCGAGCAGTACTTC. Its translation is CASSPTTGGEQYF.

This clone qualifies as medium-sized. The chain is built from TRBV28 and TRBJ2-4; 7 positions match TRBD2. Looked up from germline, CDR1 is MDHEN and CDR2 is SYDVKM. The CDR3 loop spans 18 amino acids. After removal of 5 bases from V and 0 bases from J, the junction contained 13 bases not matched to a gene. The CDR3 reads CASSPRGGPHLAKNIQYF. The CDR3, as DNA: TGTGCCAGCAGTCCTCGGGGAGGGCCTCATCTAGCCAAAAACATTCAGTACTTC.

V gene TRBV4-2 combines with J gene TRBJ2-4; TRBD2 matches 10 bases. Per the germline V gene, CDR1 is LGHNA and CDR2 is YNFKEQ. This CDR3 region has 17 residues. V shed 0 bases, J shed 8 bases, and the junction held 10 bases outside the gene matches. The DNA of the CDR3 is TGTGCCAGCAGCCAAGAAAGAGCGGGAGGGCCGGGGGACATTCAGTACTTC. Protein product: CASSQERAGGPGDIQYF.

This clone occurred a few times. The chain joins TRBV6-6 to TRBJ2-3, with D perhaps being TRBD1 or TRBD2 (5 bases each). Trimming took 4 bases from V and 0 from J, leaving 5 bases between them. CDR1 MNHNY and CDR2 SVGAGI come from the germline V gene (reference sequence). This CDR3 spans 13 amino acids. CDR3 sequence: CASSWDSTDTQYF. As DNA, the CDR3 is TGTGCCAGCAGTTGGGACAGCACAGATACGCAGTATTTT.

The CDR3 spells CASSAHDETQYF. DNA for the CDR3: TGTGCCAGCAGTGCCCACGACGAGACCCAGTACTTC. The chain is built from TRBV25-1 and TRBJ2-5; D gene uncertain. V lost 4 bases and J 5 bases, leaving 8 bases between the germline ends. Germline V lookup: CDR1 MGHDK, CDR2 SYGVNS. The CDR3 has 12 residues.

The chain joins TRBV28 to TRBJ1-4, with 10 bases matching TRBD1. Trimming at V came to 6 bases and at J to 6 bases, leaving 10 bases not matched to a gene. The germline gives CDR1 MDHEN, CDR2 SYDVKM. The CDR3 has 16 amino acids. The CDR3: CASSQTRTGGHEKLFF. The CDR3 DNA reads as TGTGCCAGCAGCCAAACTCGGACAGGGGGACATGAAAAACTGTTTTTT.

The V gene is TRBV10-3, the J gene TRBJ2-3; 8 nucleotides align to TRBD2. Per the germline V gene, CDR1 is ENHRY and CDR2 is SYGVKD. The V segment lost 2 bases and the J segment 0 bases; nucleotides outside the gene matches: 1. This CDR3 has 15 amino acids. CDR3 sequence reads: CAISETSGSTDTQYF. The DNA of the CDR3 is TGTGCCATCAGTGAGACTAGCGGAAGCACAGATACGCAGTATTTT.

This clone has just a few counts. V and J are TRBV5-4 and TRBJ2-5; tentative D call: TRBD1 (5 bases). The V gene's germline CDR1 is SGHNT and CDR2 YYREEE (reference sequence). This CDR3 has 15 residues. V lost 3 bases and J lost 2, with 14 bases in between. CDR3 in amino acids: CASSWAGSGQETQYF. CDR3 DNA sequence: TGTGCCAGCAGCTGGGCAGGGTCAGGGCAAGAGACCCAGTACTTC.

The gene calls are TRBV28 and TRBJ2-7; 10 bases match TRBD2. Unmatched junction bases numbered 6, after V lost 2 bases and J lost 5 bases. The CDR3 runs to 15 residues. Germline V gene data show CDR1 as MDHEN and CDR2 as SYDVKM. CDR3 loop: CASSLISGRFHEQYF. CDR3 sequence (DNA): TGTGCCAGCAGTTTAATTAGCGGGAGGTTCCACGAGCAGTACTTC.

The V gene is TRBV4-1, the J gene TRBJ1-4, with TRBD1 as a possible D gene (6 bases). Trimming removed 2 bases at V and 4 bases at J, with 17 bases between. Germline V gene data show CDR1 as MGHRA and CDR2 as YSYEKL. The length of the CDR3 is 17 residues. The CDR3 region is CASSQPQGGAINEKLFF. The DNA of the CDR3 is TGCGCCAGCAGCCAACCACAGGGAGGGGCTATTAATGAAAAACTGTTTTTT.

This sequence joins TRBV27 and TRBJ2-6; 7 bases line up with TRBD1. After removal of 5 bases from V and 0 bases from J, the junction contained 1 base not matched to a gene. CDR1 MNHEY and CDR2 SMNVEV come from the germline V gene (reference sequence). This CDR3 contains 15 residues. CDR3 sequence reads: CASSPGGSGANVLTF. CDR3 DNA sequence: TGTGCCAGCAGTCCAGGGGGCTCTGGGGCCAACGTCCTGACTTTC.

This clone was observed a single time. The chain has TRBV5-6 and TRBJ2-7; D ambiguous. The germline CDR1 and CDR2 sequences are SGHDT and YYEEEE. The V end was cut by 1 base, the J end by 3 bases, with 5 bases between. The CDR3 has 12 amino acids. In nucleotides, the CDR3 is TGTGCCAGCAGCTTGTTAGGCTACGAGCAGTACTTC. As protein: CASSLLGYEQYF.

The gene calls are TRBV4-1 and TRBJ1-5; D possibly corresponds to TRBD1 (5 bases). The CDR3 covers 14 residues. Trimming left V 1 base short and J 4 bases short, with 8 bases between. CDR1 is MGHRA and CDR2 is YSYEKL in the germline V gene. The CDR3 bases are TGCGCCAGCAGCCAAGGGGGCAGTAATCAGCCCCAGCATTTT. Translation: CASSQGGSNQPQHF.